Shown below are 18 T cell receptor beta chains from a single sample sequenced in a study of cytomegalovirus exposure and HLA in healthy donors. A multiplex PCR was run with 60 Vbeta primers and 13 Jbeta primers. The table came from immunoSEQ multiplex PCR; TCRdb's copy has only in-frame clones and leaves some out. The data contain some 140,000 clones, 65% to 85% of them seen just once; the ten biggest clones take up under 1.5%. Sequencing was done on a sample of PBMCs. The receptors originated from a man aged 50 to 59 in good health and CMV-seronegative.

The count of this clone is one. The chain links TRBV29-1 to TRBJ1-2; TRBD1 aligns across 10 bases. Germline-derived CDR1 and CDR2 are SQVTM and ANQGSEA. The V segment lost 4 bases and the J segment 7 bases; nucleotides outside the gene matches: 3. The CDR3 has 12 residues. In nucleotides, the CDR3 is TGCAGCGTTGGACAGGGGGCGGTTGGCTACACCTTC. Translated: CSVGQGAVGYTF. Variable domain in full (rest from reference TRBV29-1 and TRBJ1-2): SAVISQKPSRDICQRGTSLTIQCQVDSQVTMMFWYRQQPGQSLTLIATANQGSEATYESGFVIDKFPISRPNLTFSTLTVSNMSPEDSSIYLCSVGQGAVGYTFGSGTRLTVV.

This chain links TRBV27 with TRBJ1-1, with D unclear. CDR3 length equals 14 residues. The V and J ends lost 9 bases and 0 bases respectively, with 14 bases between them. Germline assignment: CDR1 MNHEY and CDR2 SMNVEV (reference sequence). The CDR3 nucleotides read TGTGCCAGTAAAGCCCAATCTGTGAACACTGAAGCTTTCTTT. Translation gives CASKAQSVNTEAFF.

Within the sample, this clone is medium-sized. V is TRBV4-3 and J is TRBJ1-1; tentative D call: TRBD1 (5 bases). This CDR3 has 15 amino acids. Deletions cut 3 bases from V and 4 bases from J, with 15 bases between. Germline V gives CDR1 LGHNA, CDR2 YSLEER. The DNA of the CDR3 is TGCGCCAGCAGCCACGGCGGGGACGTGTCCACTGAAGCTTTCTTT. Its translation is CASSHGGDVSTEAFF.

This chain uses TRBV19 with TRBJ2-7, with TRBD1 as a possible D gene (5 bases). Trimming removed 2 bases at V and 3 bases at J, with 17 bases between. The CDR3 has 16 residues. CDR1 is LNHDA and CDR2 is SQIVND in the germline V gene (reference sequence). The CDR3 sequence is CASSITGRAGIYEQYF. The CDR3 coding sequence is TGTGCCAGTAGTATAACAGGTCGGGCAGGAATCTACGAGCAGTACTTC.

This clone was counted between two and nine times. The rearrangement joins TRBV10-3 to TRBJ1-1; D possibly corresponds to TRBD1 (6 bases). This CDR3 region has 14 residues. The germline V and J ends were trimmed by 2 bases and 1 base, with 8 bases remaining between them. In germline, CDR1 is ENHRY, CDR2 SYGVKD. The CDR3 spells CAISEGRGNTEAFF. CDR3 bases: TGTGCCATCAGTGAGGGCAGGGGGAACACTGAAGCTTTCTTT.

J is TRBJ2-2 and V is TRBV2; D remains unclear. The CDR3 is made up of 14 amino acids. Germline-derived CDR1 and CDR2 are SNHLY and FYNNEI. V was trimmed by 8 bases and J by 1 base, leaving 11 bases between them. The CDR3 region is CASVRLLNTGELFF. The CDR3 DNA sequence: TGTGCCAGCGTCAGGCTCTTGAACACCGGGGAGCTGTTTTTT. Looking up the rest from reference TRBV2 and TRBJ2-2 gives the full variable domain: EPEVTQTPSHQVTQMGQEVILRCVPISNHLYFYWYRQILGQKVEFLVSFYNNEISEKSEIFDDQFSVERPDGSNFTLKIRSTKLEDSAMYFCASVRLLNTGELFFGEGSRLTVL.

The V gene is TRBV6-6, the J gene TRBJ1-1; 7 nucleotides agree with TRBD1. The CDR3 extends over 15 amino acids. The germline V gene has CDR1 MNHNY and CDR2 SVGAGI (reference sequence). The V and J ends lost 6 bases and 1 base, in that order; junction bases with no gene match: 8. DNA of the CDR3: TGTGCCAGCAGGCAGGTAGGGGGCGGGAACACTGAAGCTTTCTTT. Protein: CASRQVGGGNTEAFF.

This clone was found once. The CDR3 reads CASSQGDTYTQYF. CDR3 bases: TGCGCCAGCAGCCAAGGGGACACCTATACGCAGTATTTT. The chain is built from TRBV4-1 and TRBJ2-3; perhaps TRBD1 as D (6 bases). V dropped 1 base and J dropped 7 bases, with 9 bases sitting between them. Germline values: CDR1 MGHRA, CDR2 YSYEKL. The CDR3 is 13 residues long.

The rearrangement uses TRBV28 and TRBJ2-5; tentatively, D is TRBD2 (6 bases). Germline lookup yields CDR1 MDHEN and CDR2 SYDVKM. The CDR3 is made up of 13 amino acids. The V end was cut by 5 bases, the J end by 3 bases, with 10 bases between. The CDR3 region has the DNA TGTGCCAGCAGTCTCGGGAGAGAAGAGACCCAGTACTTC. Protein sequence: CASSLGREETQYF. The full variable domain, in which reference TRBV28 and TRBJ2-5 provide the parts outside the CDR3, is DVKVTQSSRYLVKRTGEKVFLECVQDMDHENMFWYRQDPGLGLRLIYFSYDVKMKEKGDIPEGYSVSREKKERFSLILESASTNQTSMYLCASSLGREETQYFGPGTRLLVL.

V and J are TRBV10-3 and TRBJ2-3; TRBD1 might be the D (6 bases). V was cut by 6 bases and J by 0 bases, with 13 bases left in between. The CDR3 extends over 15 amino acids. Germline-derived CDR1 and CDR2 are ENHRY and SYGVKD. CDR3 DNA: TGTGCCATCAGATCGGACAGCCCTAGCACAGATACGCAGTATTTT. Translated: CAIRSDSPSTDTQYF.

V and J are TRBV6-4 and TRBJ1-4; no definite D call. This CDR3 has 14 amino acids. Looked up from germline, CDR1 is MRHNA and CDR2 is SNTAGT. Trimming took off 10 bases at V and 6 bases at J, with 18 bases between the two ends. The chain's CDR3 is CATGFSYYYEKLFF. The CDR3 DNA is TGTGCCACGGGTTTTAGTTACTATTATGAAAAACTGTTTTTT.

This chain connects TRBV7-9 to TRBJ2-3, with D unclear. The CDR3 extends over 15 amino acids. Germline values: CDR1 SEHNR, CDR2 FQNEAQ (reference sequence). The V gene lost 4 bases and the J gene lost 1 base, with 12 bases spanning the gap. For the CDR3, the DNA is TGTGCCAGCAGCTCTCAGGCGATGGGCACAGATACGCAGTATTTT. It is translated as CASSSQAMGTDTQYF. Filled out from reference TRBV7-9 and TRBJ2-3, the complete variable domain reads DTGVSQNPRHKITKRGQNVTFRCDPISEHNRLYWYRQTLGQGPEFLTYFQNEAQLEKSRLLSDRFSAERPKGSFSTLEIQRTEQGDSAMYLCASSSQAMGTDTQYFGPGTRLTVL.

This CDR3 reads CASSRSTGGWNEKLFF. The CDR3 region has the DNA TGTGCCAGCAGCCGATCGACAGGGGGTTGGAATGAAAAACTGTTTTTT. The V call is TRBV27, the J call TRBJ1-4; 9 nucleotides agree with TRBD1. In germline, CDR1 is MNHEY, CDR2 SMNVEV (reference sequence). V lost 6 bases and J lost 5; bases outside the gene matches: 10. This CDR3 has 16 amino acids.

This clone was observed a few times. V usage is TRBV11-2 and J usage is TRBJ2-1; D perhaps matches TRBD2 (5 bases). The ends were cut back, 5 bases at V and 7 bases at J, with 15 bases in the middle. The CDR3 extends over 14 amino acids. The germline CDR1 and CDR2 sequences are SGHAT and FQNNGV. DNA for the CDR3: TGTGCCAGCAGCCAAGCGGTTATTAGGAATGAGCAGTTCTTC. This sequence encodes CASSQAVIRNEQFF. Supplemented by reference TRBV11-2 and TRBJ2-1, the full variable domain reads EAGVAQSPRYKIIEKRQSVAFWCNPISGHATLYWYQQILGQGPKLLIQFQNNGVVDDSQLPKDRFSAERLKGVDSTLKIQPAKLEDSAVYLCASSQAVIRNEQFFGPGTRLTVL.

The V call is TRBV29-1, the J call TRBJ1-1; TRBD1 might be the D (5 bases). The germline gives CDR1 SQVTM, CDR2 ANQGSEA. This CDR3 spans 12 amino acids. The V gene lost 7 bases and the J gene lost 5 bases, with 14 bases spanning the gap. CDR3 in amino acids: CSGRVLGTEAFF. In nucleotides, the CDR3 is TGCAGCGGCAGGGTCTTAGGGACTGAAGCTTTCTTT.

The chain is built from TRBV5-1 and TRBJ2-7; perhaps TRBD2 as D (5 bases). V was pared by 4 bases and J by 2 bases, with 13 bases between. In germline, CDR1 is SGHRS, CDR2 YFSETQ. CDR3 length equals 14 residues. The CDR3 nucleotides are TGCGCCAGCAGCCCCAGCGGTTCTACCTACGAGCAGTACTTC. It yields the protein CASSPSGSTYEQYF.

This sequence joins TRBV5-4 and TRBJ2-6; 8 positions agree with TRBD1. V lost 2 bases to trimming and J lost 1 base; unmatched junction nucleotides: 2. This CDR3 has 16 amino acids. Germline lookup yields CDR1 SGHNT and CDR2 YYREEE (reference sequence). This CDR3 reads CASSFDRGSGANVLTF. The DNA of the CDR3 is TGTGCCAGCAGCTTCGACAGGGGTTCTGGGGCCAACGTCCTGACTTTC.

In this sample, this clone turned up a few times. This rearrangement joins TRBV2 to TRBJ2-5, with 9 positions matching TRBD1. The J segment lost 4 bases and the V segment lost 6 bases, leaving 3 bases of the junction unmatched. Germline CDR1 reads SNHLY; CDR2 reads FYNNEI. The CDR3 consists of 13 residues. CDR3 sequence: CASRSTGGETQYF. CDR3 in DNA: TGTGCCAGCAGATCGACAGGGGGAGAGACCCAGTACTTC.